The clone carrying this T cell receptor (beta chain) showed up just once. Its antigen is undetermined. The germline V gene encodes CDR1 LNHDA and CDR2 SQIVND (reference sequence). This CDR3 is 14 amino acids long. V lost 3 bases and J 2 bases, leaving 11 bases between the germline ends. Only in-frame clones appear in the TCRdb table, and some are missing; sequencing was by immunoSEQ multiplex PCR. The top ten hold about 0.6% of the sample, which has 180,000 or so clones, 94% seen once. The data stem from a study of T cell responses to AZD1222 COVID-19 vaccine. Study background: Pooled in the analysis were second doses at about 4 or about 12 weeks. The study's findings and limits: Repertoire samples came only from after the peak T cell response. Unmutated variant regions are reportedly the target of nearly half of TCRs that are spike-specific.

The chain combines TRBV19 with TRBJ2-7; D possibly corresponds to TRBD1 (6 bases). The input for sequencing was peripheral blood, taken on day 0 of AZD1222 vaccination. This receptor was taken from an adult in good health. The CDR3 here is CASSIRDNAYEQYF. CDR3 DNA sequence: TGTGCCAGTAGTATCCGGGACAATGCCTACGAGCAGTACTTC.